This T cell receptor beta chain was observed in a study of cytomegalovirus exposure and HLA in healthy donors. With 60 Vbeta and 13 Jbeta primers, the PCR was carried out. This table comes from immunoSEQ multiplex PCR, and its TCRdb copy is limited to in-frame clones, with some not included. The sample lists about 200,000 clones; 70% to 85% were seen once. Sequencing input: PBMCs. The source of this sequence is a boy between 2 and 10 years old in good health and CMV-seronegative.

In nucleotides, the CDR3 is TGTGCCAGCAGTGAAGGAGGGCAAAACTACGAGCAGTACTTC. It yields the protein CASSEGGQNYEQYF. The gene calls are TRBV6-1 and TRBJ2-7, with D tentatively TRBD2 (5 bases). The V gene's germline CDR1 is MNHNS and CDR2 SASEGT. The CDR3 runs to 14 residues. The V gene lost 1 base and the J gene lost 3 bases, with 10 bases spanning the gap.